In this sample, the clone carrying this T cell receptor (beta chain) turned up once. Profiling relied on immunoSEQ multiplex PCR, and the TCRdb table lists in-frame clones only, not all of them. The data contain more than 250,000 clones, approximately 89% of them singletons. Patients at the Seattle site were enrolled during active infection and followed longitudinally. The data stem from a study of blood T cell repertoires in COVID-19. The CDR3 is made up of 15 amino acids. Germline V gene sequence: CDR1 KGHSH, CDR2 LQKENI. The V and J ends lost 2 bases and 2 bases respectively, with 12 bases between them.

This TCR came from a woman in her thirties with COVID-19, enrolled during active disease. The rearrangement joins TRBV18 to TRBJ1-2, with TRBD1 as a possible D gene (5 bases). Sequenced input: peripheral blood. In DNA, the CDR3 is TGTGCCAGCTCACCATTCTCAGGGCCAAACTATGGCTACACCTTC. Protein sequence: CASSPFSGPNYGYTF.